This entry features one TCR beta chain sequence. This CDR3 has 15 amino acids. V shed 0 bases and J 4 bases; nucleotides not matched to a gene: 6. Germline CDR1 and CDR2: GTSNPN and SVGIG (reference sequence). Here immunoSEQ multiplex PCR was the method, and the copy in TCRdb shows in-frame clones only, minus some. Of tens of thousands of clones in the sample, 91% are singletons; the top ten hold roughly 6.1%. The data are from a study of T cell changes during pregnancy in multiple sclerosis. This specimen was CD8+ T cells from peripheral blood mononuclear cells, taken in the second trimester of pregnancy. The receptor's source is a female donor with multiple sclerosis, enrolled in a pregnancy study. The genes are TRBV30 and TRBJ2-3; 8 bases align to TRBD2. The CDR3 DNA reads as TGTGCCTGGAGTGTATTCAGCGGGGGCCCAGATACGCAGTATTTT. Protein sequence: CAWSVFSGGPDTQYF.